This TCR beta chain comes out of a study of post-analysis software for immune sequencing data. Trimming shortened V by 0 bases and J by 5 bases, and 7 bases separated the two germline ends. There are 13 residues in the CDR3. Study outcomes and limitations: Controls had lower frequencies than patients of four or five TRBV segments, which included TRBV5-6, TRBV5-1 and TRBV20-1.

Concerning this clonotype itself: Its specificity is not known.

Researchers reported that TCR beta cDNA libraries carried unique molecular identifiers. TCRdb used MiXCR to reprocess the PCR reads, holding one entry per CDR3 protein. This table holds around 770,000 distinct CDR3 sequences, about 45% found once. The sample comprised blood. The receptor's source is a girl aged 10-17 years with multiple sclerosis. The V call is TRBV12-3 or TRBV12-4, the J call TRBJ1-1; D unclear. The CDR3 DNA follows: TGTGCCAGCAGTTTAGCAGGGTGGACTGAAGCTTTCTTT. Its protein is CASSLAGWTEAFF.